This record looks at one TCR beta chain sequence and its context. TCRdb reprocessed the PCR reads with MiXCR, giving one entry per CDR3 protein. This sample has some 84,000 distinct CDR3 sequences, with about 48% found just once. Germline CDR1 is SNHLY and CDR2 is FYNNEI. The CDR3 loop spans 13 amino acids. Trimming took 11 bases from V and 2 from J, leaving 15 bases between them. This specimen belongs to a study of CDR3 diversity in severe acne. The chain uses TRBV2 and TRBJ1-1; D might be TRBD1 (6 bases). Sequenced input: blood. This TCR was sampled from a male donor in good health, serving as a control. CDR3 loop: CADTGSSNTEAFF. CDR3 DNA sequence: TGTGCCGACACAGGGTCGTCCAACACTGAAGCTTTCTTT.